This T cell receptor (beta chain) was found in a study of cytomegalovirus exposure and HLA in healthy donors. The PCR employed 60 Vbeta primers together with 13 Jbeta primers. Sequencing was performed with immunoSEQ multiplex PCR; in TCRdb, only in-frame clones are kept and a portion is missing. This table holds 200,000 to 250,000 clones, about 83% found once. With 6 bases clipped from V and 4 bases from J, the junction kept 4 bases outside the gene matches. The CDR3 contains 14 residues. CDR1 and CDR2 from the germline V gene are SNHLY and FYNNEI. The chain is built from TRBV2 and TRBJ2-3, with TRBD1 matching 10 bases. This TCR derives from a girl aged 5-17 years in good health and CMV-seronegative. The sequenced sample consisted of PBMCs. The CDR3 is CASSGQGVSDTQYF. In DNA, the CDR3 is TGTGCCAGCAGCGGACAGGGGGTATCAGATACGCAGTATTTT.